These 24 T cell receptor beta chains were all obtained from the same sample, sequenced in a study of cytomegalovirus exposure and HLA in healthy donors. Libraries were prepared by immunoSEQ multiplex PCR; TCRdb keeps only in-frame clonotypes and omits some of them. The sample lists about 250,000 clones, 87% occurring once. The source material was PBMCs. The receptors originated from a man between 18 and 35 years old in good health and CMV-seropositive.

With respect to this clone: Other DNA variants within this sample encode the same CDR3. CDR3 nucleotides: TGTGCCAGCAGTTTCGGGAGCTCCTACAATGAGCAGTTCTTC. This encodes CASSFGSSYNEQFF. V and J are TRBV27 and TRBJ2-1; D possibly corresponds to TRBD2 (6 bases). Germline CDR1 MNHEY, CDR2 SMNVEV (reference sequence). There are 14 residues in the CDR3. The V gene lost 3 bases and the J gene lost 0 bases, with 6 bases spanning the gap.

The V gene is TRBV4-2, the J gene TRBJ1-2, with D perhaps matching TRBD1 (5 bases). The ends were cut back, 1 base at V and 5 bases at J, with 17 bases in the middle. From germline, CDR1 is LGHNA and CDR2 YNFKEQ. The CDR3 has 16 residues. DNA of the CDR3: TGTGCCAGCAGCCAAGGATCGGGACGGAATATATATGGCTACACCTTC. Its protein is CASSQGSGRNIYGYTF.

This sequence joins TRBV27 and TRBJ2-2; D perhaps matches TRBD2 (6 bases). Germline values: CDR1 MNHEY, CDR2 SMNVEV (reference sequence). CDR3 length: 15 amino acids. Trimming removed 6 bases at V and 6 bases at J, with 17 bases between. The CDR3, as DNA: TGTGCCAGCAGCCTGACTAGTCGTGTCCCCGGGGAGCTGTTTTTT. Residues: CASSLTSRVPGELFF.

The chain employs TRBV7-2 and TRBJ2-5; 7 bases match TRBD2. Trimming at V came to 4 bases and at J to 0 bases, leaving 2 bases not matched to a gene. CDR3 length: 14 residues. Germline V gives CDR1 SGHTA, CDR2 FQGNSA. CDR3 loop: CASSWGGYQETQYF. CDR3 DNA sequence: TGTGCCAGCAGCTGGGGGGGATACCAAGAGACCCAGTACTTC.

The chain joins TRBV2 to TRBJ1-4; D unclear. V was pared by 6 bases and J by 10 bases, with 12 bases between. Per germline, CDR1 SNHLY and CDR2 FYNNEI. This CDR3 spans 12 amino acids. The CDR3 region has the DNA TGTGCCAGCAGCCCTGGGGAGTTAAAACTGTTTTTT. The encoded protein is CASSPGELKLFF.

The chain couples TRBV7-8 to TRBJ1-4, with D possibly TRBD1 on 5 matching bases. Trimming stripped 6 bases from V and 11 bases from J, with 22 bases between. The germline V gene has CDR1 SGHVS and CDR2 FQNEAQ. The CDR3 has 15 amino acids. The CDR3 here is CASRSLRQGLGKLFF. The CDR3 DNA reads as TGTGCCAGCAGGTCCCTACGGCAGGGTCTTGGGAAACTGTTTTTT.

CDR3 sequence (DNA): TGTGCCAGCAGAGCGGGACAGCTAGGGATGGGCAATGAGCAGTTCTTC. This encodes CASRAGQLGMGNEQFF. The chain combines TRBV2 with TRBJ2-1; D might be TRBD1 or TRBD2, each matching 7 bases. Trimming pared 6 bases from V and 6 bases from J, leaving 21 bases between. Germline values: CDR1 SNHLY, CDR2 FYNNEI. CDR3 length: 16 residues. Full variable domain (outside the CDR3, taken from reference TRBV2 and TRBJ2-1): EPEVTQTPSHQVTQMGQEVILRCVPISNHLYFYWYRQILGQKVEFLVSFYNNEISEKSEIFDDQFSVERPDGSNFTLKIRSTKLEDSAMYFCASRAGQLGMGNEQFFGPGTRLTVL.

V and J are TRBV5-4 and TRBJ2-3; either TRBD1 or TRBD2 may supply D (7 bases each). The length of the CDR3 is 14 residues. Germline V lookup: CDR1 SGHNT, CDR2 YYREEE (reference sequence). V was clipped by 4 bases and J by 5 bases, with 14 bases between them. CDR3 bases: TGTGCCAGCAGCCAGCCCAGGGGGGGAGATACGCAGTATTTT. This sequence encodes CASSQPRGGDTQYF.

The rearrangement uses TRBV11-2 and TRBJ2-5; D gene uncertain. The germline V and J ends were trimmed by 3 bases and 4 bases, with 18 bases remaining between them. There are 16 residues in the CDR3. Germline values: CDR1 SGHAT, CDR2 FQNNGV. CDR3: CASSFLTGLRSETQYF. The CDR3 DNA sequence: TGTGCCAGCAGCTTCCTTACGGGTCTTCGGTCAGAGACCCAGTACTTC.

The gene calls are TRBV25-1 and TRBJ1-2, with 8 bases lining up with TRBD1. This CDR3 is 15 amino acids long. J was trimmed by 7 bases and V by 3 bases; bases with no gene match: 10. The germline V gene encodes CDR1 MGHDK and CDR2 SYGVNS. In DNA, the CDR3 is TGTGCCAGCAGTGACCTCCTGACAGGGGATCGTGGCTACACCTTC. This gives the protein CASSDLLTGDRGYTF.

The chain recombines TRBV11-2 with TRBJ2-1; 9 nucleotides agree with TRBD2. The V segment lost 2 bases and the J segment 7 bases; nucleotides outside the gene matches: 9. The CDR3 is made up of 16 amino acids. Germline-derived CDR1 and CDR2 are SGHAT and FQNNGV. CDR3 residues: CASSLLALAGRNEQFF. The CDR3 DNA reads TGTGCCAGCAGCTTATTGGCACTAGCGGGTAGAAATGAGCAGTTCTTC.

The genes are TRBV6-5 and TRBJ1-1; D is undetermined. Germline V gives CDR1 MNHEY, CDR2 SVGAGI. V was trimmed by 0 bases and J by 0 bases, leaving 11 bases between them. CDR3 length: 16 amino acids. The CDR3 DNA sequence: TGTGCCAGCAGTTACTCACGACCAAGACTGAACACTGAAGCTTTCTTT. Its protein is CASSYSRPRLNTEAFF.

The chain joins TRBV7-6 to TRBJ1-3; D uncertain. Deletions cut 4 bases from V and 2 bases from J, with 6 bases between. CDR3 length: 13 amino acids. Germline-derived CDR1 and CDR2 are SGHVS and FNYEAQ. The CDR3 sequence is CASSYDTGNTIYF. DNA for the CDR3: TGTGCCAGCAGCTATGACACTGGAAACACCATATATTTT.

J is TRBJ2-7 and V is TRBV7-9; TRBD1 matches at 9 bases. V lost 2 bases to trimming and J lost 7 bases; unmatched junction nucleotides: 9. The CDR3 is 15 amino acids. Germline assignment: CDR1 SEHNR and CDR2 FQNEAQ (reference sequence). CDR3 DNA sequence: TGTGCCAGCAGCTTAAAATTCGGACAGGGGCAAGAGCAGTACTTC. The encoded protein is CASSLKFGQGQEQYF.

The V call is TRBV10-3, the J call TRBJ2-7, with 7 bases that match TRBD2. Germline trimming cut 5 bases from V and 2 bases from J; bases unmatched to any gene: 18. This CDR3 has 18 amino acids. The germline CDR1 and CDR2 sequences are ENHRY and SYGVKD. CDR3 sequence (DNA): TGTGCCATCAGTTCCCTCGGGGGGTCTGGGGGAGGGGCCTACGAGCAGTACTTC. This translates into CAISSLGGSGGGAYEQYF.

This clone was observed a single time. The J gene is TRBJ1-3, the V gene TRBV6-1; the D gene is possibly TRBD1 (6 bases). The germline V and J ends were trimmed by 1 base and 7 bases, with 11 bases remaining between them. CDR1 MNHNS and CDR2 SASEGT come from the germline V gene. The CDR3 totals 14 residues. CDR3 in amino acids: CASSEDRAPNTIYF. CDR3 nucleotides: TGTGCCAGCAGTGAAGACAGGGCACCGAACACCATATATTTT.

The chain recombines TRBV30 with TRBJ1-1; no reliable D call. V shed 5 bases and J shed 0 bases, with 7 bases lying between them. The germline CDR1 and CDR2 sequences are GTSNPN and SVGIG (reference sequence). This CDR3 is built from 12 residues. The DNA for the CDR3 is TGTGCCTGGGGAACAGTGAACACTGAAGCTTTCTTT. This encodes CAWGTVNTEAFF. Full variable domain (remainder filled in from reference TRBV30 and TRBJ1-1): SQTIHQWPATLVQPVGSPLSLECTVEGTSNPNLYWYRQAAGRGLQLLFYSVGIGQISSEVPQNLSASRPQDRQFILSSKKLLLSDSGFYLCAWGTVNTEAFFGQGTRLTVV.

The chain couples TRBV5-6 to TRBJ1-2; possibly TRBD1 for D (5 bases). This CDR3 region has 13 residues. The ends were cut back, 0 bases at V and 6 bases at J, with 9 bases in the middle. Looked up from germline, CDR1 is SGHDT and CDR2 is YYEEEE. CDR3 region: CASSLGRDHGYTF. CDR3 coding DNA: TGTGCCAGCAGCTTGGGCAGGGATCATGGCTACACCTTC. The full variable domain, in which reference TRBV5-6 and TRBJ1-2 provide the parts outside the CDR3, is DAGVTQSPTHLIKTRGQQVTLRCSPKSGHDTVSWYQQALGQGPQFIFQYYEEEERQRGNFPDRFSGHQFPNYSSELNVNALLLGDSALYLCASSLGRDHGYTFGSGTRLTVV.

The chain employs TRBV11-2 and TRBJ1-1; D uncertain. The CDR3 is made up of 15 amino acids. Germline CDR1 and CDR2: SGHAT and FQNNGV. Trimming stripped 2 bases from V and 4 bases from J, with 14 bases between. CDR3 nucleotides: TGTGCCAGCAGCTTAATCTCTCGACGTGGCACTGAAGCTTTCTTT. Protein sequence: CASSLISRRGTEAFF.

The chain uses TRBV5-1 and TRBJ1-2, with a weak D call TRBD1 (5 bases). Trimming pared 3 bases from V and 8 bases from J, leaving 17 bases between. Germline values: CDR1 SGHRS, CDR2 YFSETQ. This CDR3 has 14 residues. In DNA, the CDR3 is TGCGCCAGCAGCTCATGGCAAGGGGCGAGAGGCTACACCTTC. Encoded protein: CASSSWQGARGYTF.

The chain combines TRBV6-1 with TRBJ1-2; 8 bases match TRBD1. Germline V gives CDR1 MNHNS, CDR2 SASEGT. The V and J ends lost 6 bases and 8 bases, in that order; junction bases with no gene match: 11. The CDR3 is 14 residues long. The CDR3 DNA sequence: TGTGCCAGCAGGGTGACAGGGGTCACGGGCGGCTACACCTTC. Protein product: CASRVTGVTGGYTF.

This rearrangement joins TRBV19 to TRBJ2-7; the D is unclear. CDR1 and CDR2 from the germline V gene are LNHDA and SQIVND (reference sequence). The length of the CDR3 is 13 residues. Trimming removed 3 bases at V and 3 bases at J, with 9 bases between. CDR3 bases: TGTGCCAGTAGTATCGATCACCTCTACGAGCAGTACTTC. Translated: CASSIDHLYEQYF.

The chain uses TRBV29-1 and TRBJ2-6, with D possibly matching TRBD2 (5 bases). The V and J ends lost 0 bases and 4 bases respectively, with 7 bases between them. The germline gives CDR1 SQVTM, CDR2 ANQGSEA. The CDR3 covers 14 residues. CDR3 bases: TGCAGCGTTGAAGACGGGATAGGGGCCAACGTCCTGACTTTC. This gives the protein CSVEDGIGANVLTF. The full variable domain, rest sourced from reference TRBV29-1 and TRBJ2-6, is SAVISQKPSRDICQRGTSLTIQCQVDSQVTMMFWYRQQPGQSLTLIATANQGSEATYESGFVIDKFPISRPNLTFSTLTVSNMSPEDSSIYLCSVEDGIGANVLTFGAGSRLTVL.

The gene calls are TRBV15 and TRBJ1-1, with a tentative D call TRBD1 (5 bases). Germline CDR1 LNHNV, CDR2 YYDKDF (reference sequence). The CDR3 consists of 13 residues. V was cut by 8 bases and J by 3 bases, with 13 bases left in between. CDR3 loop: CATSETEYTEAFF. The CDR3, as DNA: TGTGCCACCTCGGAGACAGAGTACACTGAAGCTTTCTTT.